The T cell receptor (beta chain) under discussion was sequenced for a study of OX40 agonist ivuxolimab in advanced cancers. This clone was seen a single time. The target antigen is unknown. Sequenced by immunoSEQ multiplex PCR; TCRdb stores in-frame clones only, minus some. Here the sample spans tens of thousands of clones, almost 85% being singletons. With baseline, cycle 4 day 1, and cycle 7 day 1 as timepoints, blood was sampled. Germline assignment: CDR1 MNHEY and CDR2 SMNVEV (reference sequence). Trimming cost V 5 bases and J 6 bases, with 9 bases left between them. CDR3 length equals 12 residues. Notes on the study in general: Some nonresponders additionally presented with little normalized T-cell clonal expansion. People who partly responded at 0.1-3.0 mg/kg had some of the least clonal expansion seen.

The chain couples TRBV27 to TRBJ2-3; D is ambiguous. This specimen consisted of CD4+ or CD8+ T cells sorted from blood, obtained in a trial of the OX40 agonist ivuxolimab. The sequence derives from an adult with an advanced solid tumor such as melanoma, head and neck, liver or kidney cancer. This CDR3 reads CASSNLGDTQYF. CDR3 bases: TGTGCCAGCAGTAACTTAGGGGATACGCAGTATTTT.